This entry lists 11 T cell receptor beta chains sequenced from one sample in a study of T cells in Graves' hyperthyroidism and ophthalmopathy. There were TCR beta CDR3 regions amplified from RNA transcripts. The HTBI primer set was used in a first-round RT-PCR of the TCR CDR3. TCRdb itself ran the multiplex PCR reads through MiXCR, one entry per CDR3 protein. The sample carries more than 550,000 distinct CDR3 sequences, roughly 17% recorded once. Source material: blood. Receptors were obtained from a man between 45 and 60 years old with Graves' hyperthyroidism.

This clonotype was seen more than once but under ten times. The CDR3 is CASSLGGVPGDTQYF. DNA for the CDR3: TGTGCCAGCAGCTTGGGGGGGGTTCCAGGGGATACGCAGTATTTT. The chain is built from TRBV7-9 and TRBJ2-3; 7 bases fit TRBD2. Losses at the gene ends were 3 bases for V and 6 bases for J; bases not matched to a gene: 9. The CDR3 contains 15 residues. Germline V gene lookup returns CDR1 SEHNR and CDR2 FQNEAQ (reference sequence).

At least ten counts were recorded for this clonotype. The chain couples TRBV2 to TRBJ2-5; 8 bases fit TRBD2. Germline V gene lookup returns CDR1 SNHLY and CDR2 FYNNEI. The CDR3 loop spans 16 amino acids. V gave up 6 bases and J gave up 5 bases; unmatched junction bases: 14. CDR3 bases: TGTGCCAGCAGCCGCTCCCTAAGCGGCGGGAGGGAGACCCAGTACTTC. Residues: CASSRSLSGGRETQYF.

This clonotype was observed a handful of times. This CDR3 reads CASVPGQGRSQHF. In DNA form, the CDR3 reads TGTGCCAGCGTCCCGGGACAGGGAAGGTCCCAGCATTTT. The chain links TRBV28 to TRBJ1-5; 9 bases align to TRBD1. The CDR3 runs 13 residues. J was trimmed by 11 bases and V by 8 bases; bases with no gene match: 10. CDR1 is MDHEN, CDR2 SYDVKM, per germline.

The chain's CDR3 is CAGRKRWTDTQYF. The CDR3 nucleotides are TGTGCCGGCCGGAAGCGTTGGACAGATACGCAGTATTTT. This chain joins TRBV30 and TRBJ2-3; D is ambiguous. The CDR3 extends over 13 amino acids. Germline CDR1 is GTSNPN and CDR2 is SVGIG (reference sequence). Trimming stripped 8 bases from V and 3 bases from J, with 15 bases between. Filled out from reference TRBV30 and TRBJ2-3, the complete variable domain reads SQTIHQWPATLVQPVGSPLSLECTVEGTSNPNLYWYRQAAGRGLQLLFYSVGIGQISSEVPQNLSASRPQDRQFILSSKKLLLSDSGFYLCAGRKRWTDTQYFGPGTRLTVL.

With respect to this clonotype: The junction departs from the called germline gene at one end, perhaps through a read error. The chain recombines TRBV5-1 with TRBJ2-7; no clear D. The CDR3 has 17 residues. Germline CDR1 and CDR2: SGHRS and YFSETQ. The CDR3 loop reads CASSFDPGPPPAYERYF. The CDR3 bases are TGCGCCAGCAGCTTCGACCCCGGACCCCCTCCCGCTTACGAGCGGTACTTC.

This clonotype was counted many times. The rearrangement links TRBV6-5 to TRBJ2-1, with D unresolved. V shed 2 bases and J shed 1 base, with 12 bases lying between them. The CDR3 runs to 16 residues. Germline-derived CDR1 and CDR2 are MNHEY and SVGAGI. The CDR3 DNA follows: TGTGCCAGCAGTTACCAACGACACCTATCCTACAATGAGCAGTTCTTC. This codes for CASSYQRHLSYNEQFF.

This clonotype was seen only a few times. The CDR3 region is CASRPFQGVDQPQHF. In DNA, the CDR3 is TGTGCCAGCAGACCATTTCAGGGGGTTGATCAGCCCCAGCATTTT. The chain recombines TRBV27 with TRBJ1-5, with TRBD1 matching over 7 bases. The CDR3 has 15 residues. V was clipped by 6 bases and J by 5 bases; unmatched bases: 10. In germline, CDR1 is MNHEY, CDR2 SMNVEV (reference sequence).

This rearrangement joins TRBV12-3 or TRBV12-4 to TRBJ2-3; TRBD2 agrees at 7 bases. The CDR3 runs 14 residues. The V gene end was trimmed by 3 bases and the J gene end by 4 bases; junction bases not matched to a gene: 4. The CDR3 nucleotides read TGTGCCAGCAGTTTCTGGGGAGGGTCAGATACGCAGTATTTT. Translating gives CASSFWGGSDTQYF.

This clonotype has at least ten counts. V and J are TRBV11-2 and TRBJ1-2; no clear D gene. The CDR3 contains 16 residues. Germline V gives CDR1 SGHAT, CDR2 FQNNGV. Trimming stripped 0 bases from V and 5 bases from J, with 16 bases between. Written as DNA, the CDR3 is TGTGCCAGCAGCTTAGATCGGTGGACGGTCCAATATGGCTACACCTTC. Protein product: CASSLDRWTVQYGYTF.

This clonotype was counted between two and nine times. The CDR3 here is CASSEYGTEAFF. CDR3 in DNA: TGCGCCAGCAGTGAGTATGGTACTGAAGCTTTCTTT. J is TRBJ1-1 and V is TRBV10-2, with no clear D. Germline CDR1 reads WSHSY; CDR2 reads SAAADI. The CDR3 totals 12 residues. The V gene lost 1 base and the J gene lost 5 bases, with 5 bases spanning the gap.

This clonotype was recorded many times. CDR3: CASSQGDRGSPLHF. In DNA, the CDR3 is TGTGCCAGCAGCCAAGGGGACAGGGGATCACCCCTCCACTTT. V is TRBV3-1 and J is TRBJ1-6, with TRBD1 identical over 10 bases. V lost 1 base and J lost 10; bases outside the gene matches: 1. The CDR3 contains 14 residues. Germline V gene data show CDR1 as LGHDT and CDR2 as YNNKEL (reference sequence).